This T cell receptor beta chain was documented in a study of OX40 agonist ivuxolimab in advanced cancers. Whole-study context: The study reported partial responses in three patients: one hepatocellular carcinoma, two cutaneous melanoma.

The CDR3 runs 15 residues. The repertoire was sequenced with immunoSEQ multiplex PCR; TCRdb's copy has only in-frame clones and lacks some. The sample contains 85,000 to 90,000 clones, 92% of which appear only once. This chain connects TRBV21-1 to TRBJ1-4. TRBV21-1 is a documented pseudogene. The source material was CD4+ or CD8+ T cells sorted from blood, sampled in a trial of the OX40 agonist ivuxolimab. The TCR sequence derives from an adult with an advanced solid tumor such as melanoma, head and neck, liver or kidney cancer. The CDR3 DNA reads as TGTGCCAGCAGCACCCGTGGGGGAGGAGGTGAAAAACTGTTTTTT. It codes for CASSTRGGGGEKLFF.